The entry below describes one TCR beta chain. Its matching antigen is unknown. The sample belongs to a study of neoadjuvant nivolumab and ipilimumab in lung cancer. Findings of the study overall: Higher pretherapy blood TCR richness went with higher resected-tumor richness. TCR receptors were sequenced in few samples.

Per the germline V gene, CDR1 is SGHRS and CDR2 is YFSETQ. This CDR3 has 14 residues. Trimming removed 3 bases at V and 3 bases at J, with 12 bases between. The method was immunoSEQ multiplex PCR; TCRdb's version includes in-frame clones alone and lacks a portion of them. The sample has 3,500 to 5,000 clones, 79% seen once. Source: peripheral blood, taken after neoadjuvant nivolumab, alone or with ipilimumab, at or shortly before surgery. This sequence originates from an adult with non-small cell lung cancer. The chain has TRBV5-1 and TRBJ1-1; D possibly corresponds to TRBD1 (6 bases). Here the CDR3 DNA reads TGCGCCAGCAGCTCTACAGGGAGGGACACTGAAGCTTTCTTT. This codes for CASSSTGRDTEAFF.